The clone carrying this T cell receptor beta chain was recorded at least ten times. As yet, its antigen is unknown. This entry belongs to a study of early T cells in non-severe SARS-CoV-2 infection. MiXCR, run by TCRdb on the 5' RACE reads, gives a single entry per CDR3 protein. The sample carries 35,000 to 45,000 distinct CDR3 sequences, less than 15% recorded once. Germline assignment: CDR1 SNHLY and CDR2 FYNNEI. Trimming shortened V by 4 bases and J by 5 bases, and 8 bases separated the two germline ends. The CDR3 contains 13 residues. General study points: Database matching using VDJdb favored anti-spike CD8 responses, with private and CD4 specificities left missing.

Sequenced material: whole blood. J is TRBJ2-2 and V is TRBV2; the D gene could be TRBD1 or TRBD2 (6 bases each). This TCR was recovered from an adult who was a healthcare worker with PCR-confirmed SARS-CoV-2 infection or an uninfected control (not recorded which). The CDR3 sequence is CASSAGATGELFF. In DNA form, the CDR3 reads TGTGCCAGCAGTGCGGGGGCGACCGGGGAGCTGTTTTTT.